The 15 T cell receptor beta chains below all came from one sample that was sequenced in a study of blood T cell repertoires in COVID-19. Profiling relied on immunoSEQ multiplex PCR, and the TCRdb table lists in-frame clones only, not all of them. The table records about 300,000 clones, roughly nine tenths of them present only once. Material for sequencing was peripheral blood. These receptors came from a woman aged 25 to 39 with COVID-19, enrolled during active disease.

The rearrangement joins TRBV4-1 to TRBJ2-3, with 9 bases that match TRBD2. The CDR3 length is 16 residues. Trimming took 4 bases from V and 0 from J; bases not matched to a gene: 5. Germline V lookup: CDR1 MGHRA, CDR2 YSYEKL. CDR3 sequence reads: CASSPIAGVSTDTQYF. CDR3 in DNA: TGCGCCAGCAGCCCGATAGCGGGAGTCAGCACAGATACGCAGTATTTT.

This rearrangement joins TRBV20-1 to TRBJ1-5, with 7 bases identical to TRBD1. CDR3 length: 17 amino acids. CDR1 and CDR2 (germline): DFQATT, SNEGSKA (reference sequence). After removal of 3 bases from V and 2 bases from J, the junction contained 13 bases not matched to a gene. CDR3 sequence reads: CSASGISTGTGNQPQHF. The CDR3 DNA sequence: TGCAGTGCTAGTGGGATCTCGACAGGGACGGGCAATCAGCCCCAGCATTTT.

This chain links TRBV5-1 with TRBJ2-7; tentatively, D is TRBD1 (5 bases). The germline gives CDR1 SGHRS, CDR2 YFSETQ. V was cut by 1 base and J by 1 base, with 12 bases left in between. The CDR3 is 15 amino acids. CDR3 coding DNA: TGCGCCAGCAGCTTGCGCAGGGCAGAATCCTACGAGCAGTACTTC. This codes for CASSLRRAESYEQYF.

The chain couples TRBV27 to TRBJ1-1; the D gene is possibly TRBD1 (5 bases). CDR1 is MNHEY, CDR2 SMNVEV, per germline (reference sequence). Between the trimmed V and J ends, which lost 3 bases and 6 bases, there was a span of 14 bases. CDR3 size: 14 residues. This CDR3 is CASSFVSGEAEAFF. CDR3 nucleotide sequence: TGTGCCAGCAGTTTTGTTTCGGGGGAGGCTGAAGCTTTCTTT.

The chain carries TRBV28 and TRBJ2-7; 10 nucleotides match TRBD2. Germline V gene lookup returns CDR1 MDHEN and CDR2 SYDVKM. This CDR3 region has 14 residues. The V and J ends lost 8 bases and 5 bases, in that order; junction bases with no gene match: 9. DNA of the CDR3: TGTGCCAGCCGACAGCGGGAGGGCCTGGACGAGCAGTACTTC. It encodes CASRQREGLDEQYF.

The chain has TRBV2 and TRBJ1-6; D is unresolved. Deletions cut 4 bases from V and 5 bases from J, with 6 bases between. The germline V gene has CDR1 SNHLY and CDR2 FYNNEI. CDR3 length: 13 amino acids. In DNA form, the CDR3 reads TGTGCCAGCAGTGCGGAGAATAATTCACCCCTCCACTTT. Amino acids: CASSAENNSPLHF.

The rearrangement uses TRBV19 and TRBJ2-2; D possibly corresponds to TRBD1 (5 bases). From germline, CDR1 is LNHDA and CDR2 SQIVND (reference sequence). The CDR3 sequence is 12 residues long. The ends were cut back, 8 bases at V and 8 bases at J, with 12 bases in the middle. CDR3 in amino acids: CASRQPWGELFF. The DNA for the CDR3 is TGTGCCAGTCGACAGCCCTGGGGGGAGCTGTTTTTT.

The V and J genes are TRBV6-5 and TRBJ1-1; D call uncertain. V was clipped by 0 bases and J by 0 bases, with 8 bases between them. The germline gives CDR1 MNHEY, CDR2 SVGAGI. This CDR3 has 15 amino acids. CDR3 nucleotide sequence: TGTGCCAGCAGTTACTCGAGAGAGGTGAACACTGAAGCTTTCTTT. Its translation is CASSYSREVNTEAFF.

The chain recombines TRBV11-3 with TRBJ1-5, with D maybe TRBD1 (6 bases). With 1 base removed from V and 4 bases from J, the gap between germline ends came to 14 bases. The CDR3 contains 16 residues. Looked up from germline, CDR1 is SGHNT and CDR2 is YENEEA. CDR3 in DNA: TGTGCCAGCAGCTTAGTCGGGACAAAGAAGAATCAGCCCCAGCATTTT. Translated, it gives CASSLVGTKKNQPQHF. Combining the CDR3 with reference TRBV11-3 and TRBJ1-5 gives the whole variable domain EAGVVQSPRYKIIEKKQPVAFWCNPISGHNTLYWYLQNLGQGPELLIRYENEEAVDDSQLPKDRFSAERLKGVDSTLKIQPAELGDSAVYLCASSLVGTKKNQPQHFGDGTRLSIL.

The chain recombines TRBV9 with TRBJ2-2, with a possible D match to TRBD2 (6 bases). From germline, CDR1 is SGDLS and CDR2 YYNGEE. The V gene lost 6 bases and the J gene lost 0 bases, with 12 bases spanning the gap. The CDR3 contains 15 residues. The CDR3 spells CASTLGGANTGELFF. CDR3 sequence (DNA): TGTGCCAGCACCCTCGGGGGAGCGAACACCGGGGAGCTGTTTTTT.

This chain uses TRBV5-1 with TRBJ1-2; 7 bases fit TRBD1. The CDR3 totals 14 residues. V was clipped by 0 bases and J by 8 bases; unmatched bases: 7. The germline V gene has CDR1 SGHRS and CDR2 YFSETQ. The CDR3 here is CASSLGDSTEGYTF. The CDR3 coding sequence is TGCGCCAGCAGCTTGGGGGACAGTACGGAAGGCTACACCTTC.

In nucleotides, the CDR3 is TGTGCCTGGAGTGTTATCCCGGAGGGAGAAAAACTGTTTTTT. It translates to CAWSVIPEGEKLFF. The chain recombines TRBV30 with TRBJ1-4; no reliable D call. V shed 0 bases and J shed 8 bases, with 13 bases lying between them. Germline lookup yields CDR1 GTSNPN and CDR2 SVGIG (reference sequence). The CDR3 consists of 14 residues.

The chain is built from TRBV6-1 and TRBJ2-1; D is perhaps TRBD1 (5 bases). Trimming removed 4 bases from V and 4 bases from J, with 14 bases in between. Germline V gives CDR1 MNHNS, CDR2 SASEGT. The CDR3 contains 15 residues. The CDR3 DNA follows: TGTGCCAGCAGTGTAGGGCTGGGGCGATACAATGAGCAGTTCTTC. Protein sequence: CASSVGLGRYNEQFF.

In this sample, this clone turned up a few times. The rearrangement links TRBV3-1 (or the pseudogene TRBV3-2) to TRBJ1-3; D not certain. V lost 0 bases and J 9 bases, leaving 9 bases between the germline ends. Germline loops: CDR1 LGHDT, CDR2 YNNKEL (reference sequence). The CDR3 has 13 amino acids. The CDR3 DNA follows: TGTGCCAGCAGCCAAGATAGGTGGAGCACCATATATTTT. Protein sequence: CASSQDRWSTIYF.

This chain uses TRBV7-6 with TRBJ1-3; the match to TRBD1 covers 8 bases. V lost 1 base to trimming and J lost 2 bases; unmatched junction nucleotides: 4. In germline, CDR1 is SGHVS, CDR2 FNYEAQ. CDR3 length equals 16 residues. The CDR3 here is CASSLDTGGTGNTIYF. The CDR3 nucleotides are TGTGCCAGCAGCTTAGATACAGGGGGAACTGGAAACACCATATATTTT.